Reported below is one T cell receptor beta chain. Its target is unknown. This sample was included in a study of pediatric ulcerative colitis. Study-level results: Repertoires came from total lymphocyte DNA, not specific subsets. Clonal expansions reduced rectal repertoire diversity in acute severe colitis.

The protocol was immunoSEQ multiplex PCR, while the TCRdb copy is restricted to in-frame clones and leaves out a portion. This sample yields fewer than 30,000 clones, of which over 55% are seen a single time; approximately 8% belongs to the top ten. One to two pinch biopsies were taken from the rectum during colonoscopy. Germline assignment: CDR1 SQVTM and CDR2 ANQGSEA. The CDR3 consists of 12 residues. Trimming stripped 6 bases from V and 7 bases from J, with 13 bases between. The receptor's source is a boy under 18 with severe ulcerative colitis. The sequenced sample consisted of gut tissue. The chain couples TRBV29-1 to TRBJ2-1, with unresolved D. The chain's CDR3 is CSVDLTLNEQFF. DNA of the CDR3: TGCAGCGTCGACCTGACTTTGAATGAGCAGTTCTTC.